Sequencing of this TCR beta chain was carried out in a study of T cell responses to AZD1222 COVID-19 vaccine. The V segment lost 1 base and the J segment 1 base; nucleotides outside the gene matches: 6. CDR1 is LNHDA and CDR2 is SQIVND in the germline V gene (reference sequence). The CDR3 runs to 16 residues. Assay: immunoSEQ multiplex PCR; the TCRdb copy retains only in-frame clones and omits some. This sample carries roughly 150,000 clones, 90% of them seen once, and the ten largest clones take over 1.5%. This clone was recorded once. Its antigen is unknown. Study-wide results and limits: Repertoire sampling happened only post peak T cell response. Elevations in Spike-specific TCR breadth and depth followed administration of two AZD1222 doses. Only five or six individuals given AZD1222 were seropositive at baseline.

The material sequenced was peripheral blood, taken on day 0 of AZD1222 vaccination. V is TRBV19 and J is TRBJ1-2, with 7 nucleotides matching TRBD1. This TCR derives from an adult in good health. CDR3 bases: TGTGCCAGTAGTATAGCGTTGACAGGGAGTAACTATGGCTACACCTTC. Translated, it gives CASSIALTGSNYGYTF.